Reported below is one TCR beta chain. Its cognate antigen is unknown. This sample stems from a study of CXCR3-negative and CXCR3-positive naive CD8 T cells. Study-wide context: Around 140 million TRB reads were obtained overall (about 1.5 +/- 0.3 million per library).

The CDR3 extends over 13 amino acids. Germline V CDR1 and CDR2: LNHDA, SQIVND (reference sequence). Preparation of TRB cDNA libraries relied on 5' RACE carrying UMI labels. No DNA is given; TCRdb re-called the 5' RACE reads and lists each CDR3 protein once. This table lists about 120,000 distinct CDR3 sequences. Points from the study as a whole: The TRB CDR3s that CXCR3-positive naive cells carried were more hydrophobic than those of CXCR3-negative naive cells.

Researchers sorted approximately 290,000 cells of each CD8+ T cell subset in triplicate. Naive cells were sorted as CD45RO-, CCR7+, CD27+ and CD95-. The sequence was obtained from a human donor in good health. Some clones in this sample may be carry-over from other donors' samples. The rearrangement links TRBV19 to TRBJ2-7; TCRdb picks TRBD1, but there is no DNA to check that call. Source material: naive CXCR3+ CD8+ T cells from blood. Described subset: CD45RO-CCR7+CD27+CD95- naive CD8+ T cells expressing CXCR3 (TNR3+). The CDR3 reads CASSIGGSYEQYF.